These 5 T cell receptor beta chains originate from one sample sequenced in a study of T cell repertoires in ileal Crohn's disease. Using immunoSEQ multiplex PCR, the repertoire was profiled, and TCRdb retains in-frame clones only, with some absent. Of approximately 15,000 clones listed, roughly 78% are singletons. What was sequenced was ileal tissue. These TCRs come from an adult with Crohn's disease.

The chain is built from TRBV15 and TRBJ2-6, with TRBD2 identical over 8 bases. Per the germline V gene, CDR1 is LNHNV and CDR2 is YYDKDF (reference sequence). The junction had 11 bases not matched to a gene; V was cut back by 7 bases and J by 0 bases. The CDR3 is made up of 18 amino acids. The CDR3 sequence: CATTTGGGASSGANVLTF. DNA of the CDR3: TGTGCCACCACCACCGGGGGGGGTGCCTCCTCTGGGGCCAACGTCCTGACTTTC.

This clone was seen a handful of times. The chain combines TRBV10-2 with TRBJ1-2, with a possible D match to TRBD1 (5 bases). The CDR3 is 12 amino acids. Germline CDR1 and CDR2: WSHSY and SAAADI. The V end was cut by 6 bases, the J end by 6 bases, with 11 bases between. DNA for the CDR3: TGCGCCAGCAGGGAGACAGAGCATGGCTACACCTTC. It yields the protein CASRETEHGYTF.

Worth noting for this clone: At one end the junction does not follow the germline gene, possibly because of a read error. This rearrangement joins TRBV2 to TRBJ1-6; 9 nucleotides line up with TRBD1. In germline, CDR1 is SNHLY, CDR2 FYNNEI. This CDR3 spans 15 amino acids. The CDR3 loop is CASSEGGQGDSPLHF. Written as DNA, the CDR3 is TGTGCCAGCAGCGAAGGGGGACAGGGCGATTCACCCCTCCACTTT.

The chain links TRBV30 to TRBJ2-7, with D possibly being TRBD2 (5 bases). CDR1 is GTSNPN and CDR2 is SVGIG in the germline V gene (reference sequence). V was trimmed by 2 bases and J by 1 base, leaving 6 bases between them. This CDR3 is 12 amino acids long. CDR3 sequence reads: CAWSRGSYEQYV. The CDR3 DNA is TGTGCCTGGAGTCGCGGGTCCTACGAGCAGTACGTC.

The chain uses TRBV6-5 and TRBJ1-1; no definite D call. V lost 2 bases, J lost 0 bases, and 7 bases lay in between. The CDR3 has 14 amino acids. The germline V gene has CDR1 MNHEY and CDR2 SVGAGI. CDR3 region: CASSYEVMNTEAFF. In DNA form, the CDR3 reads TGTGCCAGCAGTTACGAGGTCATGAACACTGAAGCTTTCTTT.